This T cell receptor beta chain was identified in a study of T cell repertoires in cytomegalovirus infection. Each CDR3 protein gets one entry after TCRdb re-called the reads with MiXCR. The data show 110,000 or so distinct CDR3 sequences, with over 30% seen just once and approximately 41% held by the top ten. The CDR3 contains 14 residues. V lost 4 bases, J lost 0 bases, and 10 bases lay in between. Looked up from germline, CDR1 is MGHRA and CDR2 is YSYEKL. As to this clonotype: The antigen is undetermined.

The genes are TRBV4-1 and TRBJ2-7, with D maybe TRBD1 (5 bases). This clonotype originated in a human donor in good health (CMV status not recorded). Some clones in this sample may be carry-over from other donors' samples. The material was CD8+ T cells from cultured PBMCs, obtained from culture after CMV antigen stimulation. The CDR3 reads CASSPTGVSYEQYF. The CDR3 DNA is TGCGCCAGCAGCCCCACAGGCGTCTCCTACGAGCAGTACTTC.